This is a list of T cell receptor beta chains from one sample in a study of somatic mutations in cytotoxic T cells in rheumatoid arthritis. Some clones are missing from TCRdb's copy, which holds only in-frame ones; the method was immunoSEQ multiplex PCR. The sample shows 20,000 or so clones, roughly 85% of them seen only once. Sequencing was performed on CD8+ T cells sorted from blood. These receptors all come from a woman between 35 and 50 years old with rheumatoid arthritis. CDR3s include the opening cysteine and the closing phenylalanine or tryptophan. Each record gives: D gene, V gene, J gene, clone size, CDR3 DNA, CDR3 protein. D genes are given only for firm matches. The size of a clone is reported for some rows only, either as once, few or many, or as a class for expanded clones.

D gene: TRBD2; V gene: TRBV5-1; J gene: TRBJ2-2; clone size: .; CDR3 DNA: TGCGCCAGCATTGGCGACGGGAGGACCGGGGAGCTGTTTTTT; CDR3 protein: CASIGDGRTGELFF
D gene: TRBD2; V gene: TRBV9; J gene: TRBJ2-2; clone size: .; CDR3 DNA: TGTGCCAGCAGCGAGGCTAGCGGGAACACCGGGGAGCTGTTTTTT; CDR3 protein: CASSEASGNTGELFF
D gene: .; V gene: TRBV7-6; J gene: TRBJ2-7; clone size: .; CDR3 DNA: TGTGCCAGCAGCTCCTCAGACAGGCGGCCGGTCAACGAGCAGTACTTC; CDR3 protein: CASSSSDRRPVNEQYF
D gene: TRBD1; V gene: TRBV7-9; J gene: TRBJ1-4; clone size: .; CDR3 DNA: TGTGCCAGCAGCTTAGGCAGGGGGTTGAATGAAAAACTGTTTTTT; CDR3 protein: CASSLGRGLNEKLFF
D gene: .; V gene: TRBV2; J gene: TRBJ2-7; clone size: .; CDR3 DNA: TGTGCCAGCAGTGGCGAAGCTTCCTACGAGCAGTACTTC; CDR3 protein: CASSGEASYEQYF
D gene: .; V gene: TRBV2; J gene: TRBJ2-3; clone size: .; CDR3 DNA: TGTGCCAGCAGCCGCCTTAAGCCGGATACGCAGTATTTT; CDR3 protein: CASSRLKPDTQYF
D gene: TRBD1; V gene: TRBV6-6; J gene: TRBJ1-1; clone size: .; CDR3 DNA: TGTGCCAGCAGTTACACAGACAGGGATGAAGCTTTCTTT; CDR3 protein: CASSYTDRDEAFF
D gene: TRBD1; V gene: TRBV2; J gene: TRBJ1-3; clone size: .; CDR3 DNA: TGTGCCAGCACTCAGGGGGCGGCTGGAAACACCATATATTTT; CDR3 protein: CASTQGAAGNTIYF
D gene: .; V gene: TRBV9; J gene: TRBJ1-3; clone size: .; CDR3 DNA: TGTGCCAGCGGAGAGGCTGGAAACACCATATATTTT; CDR3 protein: CASGEAGNTIYF
D gene: TRBD2; V gene: TRBV5-8; J gene: TRBJ2-7; clone size: .; CDR3 DNA: TGTGCCAGCAGCAAGACTAGCGCCTACGAGCAGTACTTC; CDR3 protein: CASSKTSAYEQYF
D gene: TRBD2; V gene: TRBV6-6; J gene: TRBJ2-7; clone size: few; CDR3 DNA: TGTGCCAGCAGCTTAGCGGGGGACTACGAGCAGTACTTC; CDR3 protein: CASSLAGDYEQYF
D gene: TRBD1; V gene: TRBV19; J gene: TRBJ1-1; clone size: .; CDR3 DNA: TGTGCCAGTAGTATACGGACAGGGGGATTTGTCACTGAAGCTTTCTTT; CDR3 protein: CASSIRTGGFVTEAFF
D gene: TRBD1; V gene: TRBV13; J gene: TRBJ1-1; clone size: .; CDR3 DNA: TGTGCCAGTACGGGACAGGCTAACACTGAAGCTTTCTTT; CDR3 protein: CASTGQANTEAFF
D gene: .; V gene: TRBV2; J gene: TRBJ2-3; clone size: once; CDR3 DNA: TGTGCCAGCAGTGATCCGAGACTCAGCACAGATACGCAGTATTTT; CDR3 protein: CASSDPRLSTDTQYF
D gene: .; V gene: TRBV15; J gene: TRBJ2-7; clone size: .; CDR3 DNA: TGTGCCACCAGCAGAGATTTGGCTAGCTCGCCCTACGAGCAGTACTTC; CDR3 protein: CATSRDLASSPYEQYF
D gene: TRBD2; V gene: TRBV10-3; J gene: TRBJ2-7; clone size: .; CDR3 DNA: TGTGCCCTTGGGCGGGAGGACGTCTACGAGCAGTACTTC; CDR3 protein: CALGREDVYEQYF